A selection of T cell receptor beta chains follows, all from one sample in a study of technical replicates of blood from a few donors. Repertoires were generated with immunoSEQ multiplex PCR, while TCRdb's copy carries only in-frame clones and drops some. The sample includes 40,000 to 55,000 clones, about 96% of them seen just once. The material sequenced was T cells isolated from PBMCs. Source of these receptors: a human donor in good health. Both conserved end residues are part of each CDR3. D genes are given only for firm matches. Part of the rows lack a size; the others show once, few, many or a class for expanded clones.

cdr3_aa cdr3_nt j_call clone_size v_call d_call
CASSSSRTANEAFF TGCGCCAGCAGCTCATCACGGACTGCAAATGAAGCTTTCTTT TRBJ1-1 . TRBV5-1 .
CAKLPGLAGPKAGTQYF TGTGCCAAACTACCGGGACTAGCGGGACCCAAGGCGGGGACCCAGTACTTC TRBJ2-5 . TRBV21-1 .
CASSLALAGVIEQFF TGTGCCAGCAGCTTAGCGCTAGCGGGAGTGATTGAGCAGTTCTTC TRBJ2-1 . TRBV7-2 TRBD2
CASSAYGSLTETQYF TGTGCCAGCAGCGCCTACGGGAGTCTAACAGAGACCCAGTACTTC TRBJ2-5 . TRBV9 .
CSVEVGGEAFF TGCAGCGTTGAAGTAGGCGGGGAAGCTTTCTTT TRBJ1-1 . TRBV29-1 .
CSVGGGGTEAFF TGCAGCGTTGGGGGCGGGGGGACTGAAGCTTTCTTT TRBJ1-1 . TRBV29-1 .
CASTVSRTEYYGYTF TGTGCCAGCACCGTCTCGCGGACAGAATACTATGGCTACACCTTC TRBJ1-2 . TRBV5-5 .
CASSLSTGGEKLFF TGTGCCAGCAGTTTAAGTACAGGGGGAGAAAAACTGTTTTTT TRBJ1-4 . TRBV27 TRBD1
CASSFPGDEQYF TGTGCCAGCAGTTTCCCAGGCGACGAGCAGTACTTC TRBJ2-7 . TRBV28 .
CAISESPGVETQYF TGTGCCATCAGTGAGAGTCCGGGGGTAGAGACCCAGTACTTC TRBJ2-5 once TRBV10-3 .
CASSVGDSRTYEQYF TGTGCCAGCAGCGTAGGAGACTCACGAACCTACGAGCAGTACTTC TRBJ2-7 . TRBV9 .
CASSLVPVGYTF TGTGCCAGCAGCTTAGTTCCGGTAGGCTACACCTTC TRBJ1-2 . TRBV7-9 .
CASSDGSSYNEQFF TGTGCCAGCAGCGACGGGAGCTCCTACAATGAGCAGTTCTTC TRBJ2-1 . TRBV9 .
CASSWTGSYEQYF TGTGCCAGTAGTTGGACAGGGTCCTACGAGCAGTACTTC TRBJ2-7 . TRBV19 TRBD1
CASSVEGGIDEQFF TGTGCCAGCAGCGTAGAGGGGGGGATCGATGAGCAGTTCTTC TRBJ2-1 . TRBV9 .
CASRYYLEAFF TGTGCCAGCAGGTACTACCTTGAAGCTTTCTTT TRBJ1-1 . TRBV11-2 .
CASSQSRGYEQYF TGTGCCAGCAGCCAGTCCAGGGGCTACGAGCAGTACTTC TRBJ2-7 . TRBV11-3 .
CAWRDRGRGTEAFF TGTGCCTGGCGGGACAGGGGGCGAGGGACTGAAGCTTTCTTT TRBJ1-1 . TRBV30 TRBD1
CASIPAGINEQFF TGTGCCAGCATTCCTGCGGGAATCAATGAGCAGTTCTTC TRBJ2-1 . TRBV2 .
CASSLVVTAEAFF TGTGCCAGCAGCTTAGTGGTGACAGCTGAAGCTTTCTTT TRBJ1-1 . TRBV7-9 .
CASSSGAGAYEQYF TGTGCCAGCAGCTCAGGGGCAGGAGCCTACGAGCAGTACTTC TRBJ2-7 once TRBV7-3 .
CSATGGETQYF TGCAGTGCTACGGGGGGGGAGACCCAGTACTTC TRBJ2-5 . TRBV20-1 TRBD2
CASSWGLAGPAHYSYNEQFF TGTGCCAGCAGTTGGGGACTAGCGGGACCAGCCCACTACTCCTACAATGAGCAGTTCTTC TRBJ2-1 . TRBV28 TRBD2
CASSQVFGRRDEQYF TGCGCCAGCAGCCAAGTTTTTGGGAGACGGGACGAGCAGTACTTC TRBJ2-7 . TRBV4-1 .